The 30 T cell receptor beta chains presented below share a single source sample, sequenced in a study of early T cells in non-severe SARS-CoV-2 infection. MiXCR was run by TCRdb on the 5' RACE reads, yielding one entry per CDR3 protein. The table has about 110,000 distinct CDR3 sequences, 11% seen once. The sample comprised whole blood. The source is an adult who was a healthcare worker with PCR-confirmed SARS-CoV-2 infection or an uninfected control (not recorded which).

This clonotype was found a few times. The chain combines TRBV12-3 or TRBV12-4 with TRBJ2-7; 9 nucleotides align to TRBD1. The CDR3 spans 14 residues. Trimming took 5 bases from V and 4 from J; bases not matched to a gene: 6. The CDR3 region has the DNA TGTGCCAGCAGTCCCACAGGGGGCCGGTACGAGCAGTACTTC. Encoded protein: CASSPTGGRYEQYF.

A note on this clonotype: A junction end diverges from the germline sequence, so it may reflect a read error. The chain carries TRBV12-3 or TRBV12-4 and TRBJ2-1, with 7 bases lining up with TRBD2. This CDR3 comprises 15 residues. CDR3 nucleotides: TGTGCCAGCAGATATGGGAGGGCGGTATACAATGAGCTGTTCTTC. Residues: CASRYGRAVYNELFF.

The chain employs TRBV25-1 and TRBJ2-1; 7 bases are shared with TRBD2. Germline V lookup: CDR1 MGHDK, CDR2 SYGVNS. Trimming removed 3 bases from V and 8 bases from J; junction bases left unmatched: 10. This CDR3 has 15 residues. The CDR3 protein is CASSDSLTSWDEQFF. The CDR3 region has the DNA TGTGCCAGCAGTGATTCTCTGACTAGCTGGGATGAGCAGTTCTTC.

V gene TRBV28 combines with J gene TRBJ2-7; TRBD1 is a possible D gene (5 bases). The CDR3 covers 13 residues. The V gene's germline CDR1 is MDHEN and CDR2 SYDVKM. The V and J ends lost 5 bases and 3 bases respectively, with 11 bases between them. The CDR3 region has the DNA TGTGCCAGCAGTATAGACAGTCGCTACGAGCAGTACTTC. Translating it yields CASSIDSRYEQYF.

This clonotype has a count of ten or more. This chain uses TRBV20-1 with TRBJ1-5; D is unresolved. This CDR3 has 13 residues. The V gene's germline CDR1 is DFQATT and CDR2 SNEGSKA (reference sequence). Trimming cost V 6 bases and J 3 bases, with 12 bases left between them. In DNA, the CDR3 is TGCAGTGCCGGCGGGGTCCTCAATCAGCCCCAGCATTTT. Residues: CSAGGVLNQPQHF.

The sample holds many counts of this clonotype. This chain links TRBV7-2 with TRBJ2-2, with D hard to call. The CDR3 contains 14 residues. Germline CDR1 is SGHTA and CDR2 is FQGNSA. V lost 6 bases, J lost 4 bases, and 12 bases lay in between. In nucleotides, the CDR3 is TGTGCCAGCAGTTCTATTCTACGCACCGGGGAGCTGTTTTTT. As protein: CASSSILRTGELFF.

This clonotype was seen only a few times. The J gene is TRBJ2-1, the V gene TRBV28; D ambiguous. V was trimmed by 3 bases and J by 6 bases, leaving 6 bases between them. The CDR3 length is 12 residues. Germline CDR1 reads MDHEN; CDR2 reads SYDVKM. CDR3 in amino acids: CASSFQTNEQFF. The CDR3 DNA reads as TGTGCCAGCAGTTTCCAAACCAATGAGCAGTTCTTC. The variable domain in full, with the rest retrieved from reference TRBV28 and TRBJ2-1, is DVKVTQSSRYLVKRTGEKVFLECVQDMDHENMFWYRQDPGLGLRLIYFSYDVKMKEKGDIPEGYSVSREKKERFSLILESASTNQTSMYLCASSFQTNEQFFGPGTRLTVL.

This clonotype appeared many times. The chain carries TRBV28 and TRBJ1-1, with D possibly being TRBD1 (6 bases). V was clipped by 7 bases and J by 6 bases, with 12 bases between them. Germline V gives CDR1 MDHEN, CDR2 SYDVKM. The CDR3 loop spans 12 amino acids. The CDR3 DNA follows: TGTGCCAGCACCCTAGGGGGATCTGAAGCTTTCTTT. Protein: CASTLGGSEAFF. The full variable domain, its missing parts supplied by reference TRBV28 and TRBJ1-1, is DVKVTQSSRYLVKRTGEKVFLECVQDMDHENMFWYRQDPGLGLRLIYFSYDVKMKEKGDIPEGYSVSREKKERFSLILESASTNQTSMYLCASTLGGSEAFFGQGTRLTVV.

This chain links TRBV14 with TRBJ2-5, with TRBD1 matching over 7 bases. This CDR3 spans 13 amino acids. Germline-derived CDR1 and CDR2 are SGHDN and FVKESK. J gave up 7 bases and V 0 bases, and 2 bases lay outside the gene matches. The CDR3, as DNA: TGTGCCAGCAGCCAAGAGGACAGGTGGACCCAGTACTTC. Protein product: CASSQEDRWTQYF.

By sample fraction, this clonotype is medium-sized. CDR3 amino acids: CASSKRYEQYF. CDR3 coding DNA: TGTGCCAGCAGTAAGAGATACGAGCAGTACTTC. The V gene is TRBV28, the J gene TRBJ2-7; no clear D. This CDR3 is 11 amino acids long. Looked up from germline, CDR1 is MDHEN and CDR2 is SYDVKM. Between the trimmed V and J ends, which lost 5 bases and 4 bases, there was a span of 6 bases.

This clonotype has at least ten counts. The chain employs TRBV28 and TRBJ1-1, with TRBD1 matching 10 bases. The CDR3 spans 10 residues. The germline V gene has CDR1 MDHEN and CDR2 SYDVKM. DNA for the CDR3: TGTGCGGGGACAGGGGCCACAGAGTTCTTT. Translation: CAGTGATEFF.

A single count supports this clonotype. The V call is TRBV28, the J call TRBJ2-3; 10 bases are a match to TRBD2. V shed 5 bases and J 14 bases; nucleotides not matched to a gene: 10. The CDR3 has 13 amino acids. Germline V gives CDR1 MDHEN, CDR2 SYDVKM. This CDR3 is CASSLTSGRTGYF. In DNA, the CDR3 is TGTGCCAGCAGTCTGACTAGCGGGCGAACAGGGTATTTT.

This clonotype was seen ten or more times. The chain couples TRBV6-2 or TRBV6-3 to TRBJ1-1; D might be TRBD1 (6 bases). The CDR3 is 12 residues long. Per germline, CDR1 MNHEY and CDR2 SVGEGT. V shed 8 bases and J shed 4 bases, with 11 bases lying between them. In DNA form, the CDR3 reads TGTGCCAGCGGGGGGGACACCACTGAAGCTTTCTTT. Residues: CASGGDTTEAFF.

This clonotype came up a few times. The V call is TRBV9, the J call TRBJ2-2, with D uncertain. Looked up from germline, CDR1 is SGDLS and CDR2 is YYNGEE. Trimming cost V 3 bases and J 5 bases, with 8 bases left between them. The CDR3 spans 13 residues. CDR3 nucleotides: TGTGCCAGCAGCGGCGAAGGAACCGGGGAGCTGTTTTTT. Translation: CASSGEGTGELFF.

This clonotype has more than one count but fewer than ten. This sequence joins TRBV7-8 and TRBJ2-7, with D possibly called TRBD1 or TRBD2 (6 bases each). Germline lookup yields CDR1 SGHVS and CDR2 FQNEAQ. The V end was cut by 5 bases, the J end by 4 bases, with 15 bases between. This CDR3 region has 14 residues. The CDR3 nucleotides read TGTGCCAGCAGCCCCGAGAGGGGGGTTTACGAGCAGTACTTC. This codes for CASSPERGVYEQYF.

This clonotype has a count of ten or more. This sequence joins TRBV5-1 and TRBJ1-1; no clear D. V gave up 4 bases and J gave up 4 bases, with 11 bases separating them. The CDR3 consists of 13 residues. Germline V gene lookup returns CDR1 SGHRS and CDR2 YFSETQ. CDR3 in DNA: TGCGCCAGCAGCGCGGACGGAATCACTGAAGCTTTCTTT. This sequence encodes CASSADGITEAFF.

This clonotype was seen more than once but under ten times. The V and J genes are TRBV18 and TRBJ2-3; D gene unclear. V was trimmed by 3 bases and J by 1 base, leaving 8 bases between them. This CDR3 is built from 14 residues. From germline, CDR1 is KGHSH and CDR2 LQKENI. The CDR3 here is CASSPGSRTDTQYF. CDR3 nucleotides: TGTGCCAGCTCACCCGGGTCTCGCACAGATACGCAGTATTTT.

This sequence joins TRBV6-6 and TRBJ2-3, with TRBD2 matching over 7 bases. This CDR3 is built from 13 residues. Unmatched junction bases numbered 3, after V lost 7 bases and J lost 2 bases. Germline assignment: CDR1 MNHNY and CDR2 SVGAGI (reference sequence). CDR3 sequence: CASKAGLTDTQYF. The CDR3 nucleotides are TGTGCCAGCAAAGCGGGGCTCACAGATACGCAGTATTTT.

This clonotype was found many times. The V call is TRBV12-3 or TRBV12-4, the J call TRBJ2-2; D is perhaps TRBD1 (6 bases). Trimming took 5 bases from V and 8 from J, leaving 18 bases between them. The CDR3 has 15 amino acids. The CDR3 DNA is TGTGCCAGCAGTCCCAAGACAGGAATACAGGGGGAGCTGTTTTTT. Protein: CASSPKTGIQGELFF.

The chain employs TRBV20-1 and TRBJ2-3; the D gene is possibly TRBD1 (6 bases). This CDR3 has 16 residues. Trimming pared 1 base from V and 4 bases from J, leaving 18 bases between. Germline values: CDR1 DFQATT, CDR2 SNEGSKA (reference sequence). The CDR3 loop is CSARATGSGRPDTQYF. Here the CDR3 DNA reads TGCAGTGCTAGAGCAACAGGGTCGGGTCGTCCAGATACGCAGTATTTT.

In its sample, this clonotype was seen many times. The chain uses TRBV6-6 and TRBJ1-1; D perhaps matches TRBD1 (6 bases). The CDR3 loop spans 9 amino acids. The V gene lost 11 bases and the J gene lost 8 bases, with 9 bases spanning the gap. Looked up from germline, CDR1 is MNHNY and CDR2 is SVGAGI (reference sequence). DNA for the CDR3: TGTGCCGCAGGACAGGAAGCTTTCTTT. This encodes CAAGQEAFF.

This clonotype appeared a few times. The rearrangement joins TRBV20-1 to TRBJ1-5; D is unresolved. The germline gives CDR1 DFQATT, CDR2 SNEGSKA (reference sequence). CDR3 size: 16 residues. With 0 bases removed from V and 0 bases from J, the gap between germline ends came to 12 bases. The CDR3 protein is CSARDSGVYSNQPQHF. DNA for the CDR3: TGCAGTGCTAGAGACAGTGGGGTTTATAGCAATCAGCCCCAGCATTTT.

At least ten counts were recorded for this clonotype. The chain employs TRBV11-2 and TRBJ2-7; 9 bases agree with TRBD1. V gave up 5 bases and J gave up 7 bases; unmatched junction bases: 15. Germline CDR1 is SGHAT and CDR2 is FQNNGV. The CDR3 totals 16 residues. The CDR3 spells CASSRLPGQGRGEQYF. DNA of the CDR3: TGTGCCAGCAGCCGTCTCCCGGGACAGGGTAGGGGAGAGCAGTACTTC.

V usage is TRBV5-6 and J usage is TRBJ2-1; no firm D call. Germline V gene sequence: CDR1 SGHDT, CDR2 YYEEEE. The CDR3 covers 11 residues. V lost 4 bases and J 8 bases, leaving 7 bases between the germline ends. The CDR3 loop reads CASSSFYEQFF. In DNA form, the CDR3 reads TGTGCCAGCAGCAGTTTCTATGAGCAGTTCTTC.

The chain couples TRBV20-1 to TRBJ2-1; D is perhaps TRBD2 (5 bases). The V and J ends lost 8 bases and 3 bases respectively, with 17 bases between them. The germline V gene has CDR1 DFQATT and CDR2 SNEGSKA (reference sequence). CDR3 size: 14 residues. The CDR3 nucleotides are TGCAGTATGGAAAAGCGGAAGGGCTACAATGAGCAGTTCTTC. Its translation: CSMEKRKGYNEQFF.

This clonotype has a count of ten or more. The chain links TRBV20-1 to TRBJ2-1, with a possible D match to TRBD2 (5 bases). The V and J ends lost 3 bases and 6 bases respectively, with 18 bases between them. CDR1 is DFQATT and CDR2 is SNEGSKA in the germline V gene (reference sequence). The CDR3 contains 15 residues. CDR3 region: CSASRGRSTANEQFF. The CDR3 bases are TGCAGTGCTAGTCGGGGTAGGTCAACGGCCAATGAGCAGTTCTTC.

The J gene is TRBJ2-7, the V gene TRBV6-2 or TRBV6-3; D may be TRBD1 (6 bases). The germline gives CDR1 MNHEY, CDR2 SVGEGT. The ends were cut back, 6 bases at V and 4 bases at J, with 31 bases in the middle. The CDR3 length is 19 residues. The CDR3 spells CASSNPLSPTSFGTYEQYF. The CDR3, as DNA: TGTGCCAGCAGCAACCCTCTCTCTCCCACATCATTTGGGACATACGAGCAGTACTTC.

This clonotype was seen only a few times. The V gene is TRBV7-2, the J gene TRBJ2-5; tentatively, D is TRBD2 (5 bases). This CDR3 is 15 amino acids long. The germline gives CDR1 SGHTA, CDR2 FQGNSA. V lost 1 base to trimming and J lost 5 bases, with 14 bases between them. This CDR3 is CASSLDWAGSETQYF. For the CDR3, the DNA is TGTGCCAGCAGCTTAGACTGGGCGGGTTCTGAGACCCAGTACTTC.

This clonotype came up a few times. The rearrangement uses TRBV7-2 and TRBJ1-5; D is possibly TRBD1 (5 bases). CDR1 SGHTA and CDR2 FQGNSA come from the germline V gene. CDR3 length: 16 residues. The V and J ends lost 1 base and 4 bases respectively, with 14 bases between them. Here the CDR3 reads CASSLGQGRVNQPQHF. CDR3 coding DNA: TGTGCCAGCAGCTTAGGTCAGGGACGGGTAAATCAGCCCCAGCATTTT.

This clonotype was counted at least ten times. The chain joins TRBV2 to TRBJ2-3; D is uncertain. The germline V gene encodes CDR1 SNHLY and CDR2 FYNNEI. CDR3 size: 10 residues. Trimming removed 7 bases from V and 5 bases from J, with 4 bases in between. CDR3 region: CASKRDTQYF. CDR3 in DNA: TGTGCCAGCAAGAGAGATACGCAGTATTTT.